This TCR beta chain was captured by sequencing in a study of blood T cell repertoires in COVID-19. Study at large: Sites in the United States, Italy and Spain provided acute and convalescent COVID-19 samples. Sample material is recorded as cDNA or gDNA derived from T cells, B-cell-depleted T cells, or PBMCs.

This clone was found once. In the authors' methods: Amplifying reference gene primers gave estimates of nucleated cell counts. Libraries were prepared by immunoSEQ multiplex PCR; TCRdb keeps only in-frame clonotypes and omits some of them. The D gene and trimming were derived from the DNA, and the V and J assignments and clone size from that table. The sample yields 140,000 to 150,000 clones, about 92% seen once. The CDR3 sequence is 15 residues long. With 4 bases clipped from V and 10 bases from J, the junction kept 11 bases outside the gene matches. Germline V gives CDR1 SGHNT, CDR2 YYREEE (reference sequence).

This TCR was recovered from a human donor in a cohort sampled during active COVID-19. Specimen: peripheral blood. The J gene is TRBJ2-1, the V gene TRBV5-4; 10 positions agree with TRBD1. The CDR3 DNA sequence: TGTGCCAGCAGCCTCGGGACAGGGGCGCGGGGCGAGCAGTTCTTC. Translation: CASSLGTGARGEQFF.